A selection of T cell receptor beta chains follows, all from one sample in a study of cytomegalovirus exposure and HLA in healthy donors. This table comes from immunoSEQ multiplex PCR, and its TCRdb copy is limited to in-frame clones, with some not included. There are more than 120,000 clones in the sample; over 80% occur only once, and less than 3.5% lies in the top ten. The source material was PBMCs. The receptors were gathered from a woman under 40 in good health and CMV-seronegative. Both conserved end residues are part of each CDR3. The D gene is left open where the match is weak. Expanded clones are given a class, and other clones once, few, many or no size at all.

size: -; J: TRBJ2-5; V: TRBV7-9; D: -; DNA: TGTGCCAGCAGGGTCTTAGTGGAGACCCAGTACTTC; CDR3: CASRVLVETQYF
size: few; J: TRBJ1-2; V: TRBV5-1; D: TRBD1; DNA: TGCGCCAGCAGCTTGGGCAGGGGGCTTGGCTATGGCTACACCTTC; CDR3: CASSLGRGLGYGYTF
size: few; J: TRBJ2-1; V: TRBV28; D: TRBD2; DNA: TGTGCCAGCAGCCCAACCTCGGGAGGAATGAATGAGCAGTTCTTC; CDR3: CASSPTSGGMNEQFF
size: -; J: TRBJ2-2; V: TRBV27; D: -; DNA: TGTGCCAGCAGCCCCCTTGAACCGATTACAGACGGGGAGCTGTTTTTT; CDR3: CASSPLEPITDGELFF
size: -; J: TRBJ2-4; V: TRBV2; D: -; DNA: TGTGCCAGCAGGCCGGGACAAATAAGGGACATTCAGTACTTC; CDR3: CASRPGQIRDIQYF
size: -; J: TRBJ1-4; V: TRBV27; D: -; DNA: TGTGCCAGCAGTCTCTCTGGCACAACTAATGAAAAACTGTTTTTT; CDR3: CASSLSGTTNEKLFF
size: few; J: TRBJ1-4; V: TRBV10-2; D: -; DNA: TGCGCCAGCAGTGATGAATCAGGAAAACTGTTTTTT; CDR3: CASSDESGKLFF
size: -; J: TRBJ2-2; V: TRBV19; D: -; DNA: TGTGCCAGTAGTGGCAGTTACACCGGGGAGCTGTTTTTT; CDR3: CASSGSYTGELFF
size: -; J: TRBJ1-4; V: TRBV6-1; D: -; DNA: TGTGCCAGCAGGGGGCAGGGGTTTGGGGAAAAACTGTTTTTT; CDR3: CASRGQGFGEKLFF
size: -; J: TRBJ2-1; V: TRBV6-4; D: -; DNA: TGTGCCAGCAGCCAACAGGGGGAGGGTGAGCAGTTCTTC; CDR3: CASSQQGEGEQFF
size: -; J: TRBJ1-3; V: TRBV30; D: -; DNA: TGTGCCTGGACCCCCCTGCGGGCGGGGGGAAACACCATATATTTT; CDR3: CAWTPLRAGGNTIYF
size: -; J: TRBJ1-5; V: TRBV5-6; D: -; DNA: TGTGCCAGCAGCTTGGGGCAGTTGAGCAATCAGCCCCAGCATTTT; CDR3: CASSLGQLSNQPQHF
size: -; J: TRBJ2-7; V: TRBV7-9; D: TRBD1; DNA: TGTGCCAGCAGCTTGCGAACCGGGACAGGGAGCTCCTACGAGCAGTACTTC; CDR3: CASSLRTGTGSSYEQYF
size: once; J: TRBJ1-4; V: TRBV25-1; D: -; DNA: TGTGCCAGCAGTGGGGCTGGTGCAACTAATGAAAAACTGTTTTTT; CDR3: CASSGAGATNEKLFF
size: -; J: TRBJ2-7; V: TRBV2; D: TRBD2; DNA: TGTGCCAGCAACGGAGGACTAGCGGGAGACGAGCAGTACTTC; CDR3: CASNGGLAGDEQYF
size: once; J: TRBJ2-7; V: TRBV7-3; D: TRBD1; DNA: TGTGCCAGCAGCGCGGACAGGGGGCTCGAGCAGTACTTC; CDR3: CASSADRGLEQYF
size: -; J: TRBJ2-1; V: TRBV4-1; D: -; DNA: TGCGCCAGCAGCCAAGACCCTCAAGGGGCGGCTTACAATGAGCAGTTCTTC; CDR3: CASSQDPQGAAYNEQFF
size: -; J: TRBJ2-1; V: TRBV27; D: -; DNA: TGTGCCAGCAGTTCAGGGTACAATGAGCAGTTCTTC; CDR3: CASSSGYNEQFF
size: -; J: TRBJ2-2; V: TRBV11-2; D: -; DNA: TGTGCCAGCAGCTTAGCAGGGGTGGACACCGGGGAGCTGTTTTTT; CDR3: CASSLAGVDTGELFF
size: -; J: TRBJ1-5; V: TRBV7-8; D: TRBD1; DNA: TGTGCCAGCAGCTTGGACAGGGGTGATCAGCCCCAGCATTTT; CDR3: CASSLDRGDQPQHF
size: -; J: TRBJ1-6; V: TRBV15; D: TRBD1; DNA: TGTGCCACCAGCAGAGTTGACAGGGATTCACCCCTCCACTTT; CDR3: CATSRVDRDSPLHF
size: -; J: TRBJ2-5; V: TRBV29-1; D: TRBD2; DNA: TGCAGCGTCCACGGGCTAGCGGCCTTCGAAGAGACCCAGTACTTC; CDR3: CSVHGLAAFEETQYF
size: -; J: TRBJ1-1; V: TRBV19; D: -; DNA: TGTGCCAGTAGTATAATGGGGGCCCTAAAGCCCACTAACACTGAAGCTTTCTTT; CDR3: CASSIMGALKPTNTEAFF
size: once; J: TRBJ1-3; V: TRBV27; D: -; DNA: TGTGCCAGCAGTTTAACCGGGACTGGAAACACCATATATTTT; CDR3: CASSLTGTGNTIYF
size: -; J: TRBJ2-7; V: TRBV5-3; D: TRBD1; DNA: TGTGCCAGAAGCACGCCCGACAGGGGCCGCCGCTTCTACGAGCAGTACTTC; CDR3: CARSTPDRGRRFYEQYF
size: few; J: TRBJ2-5; V: TRBV11-2; D: TRBD1; DNA: TGTGCCAGCAGCCAGGCGGTAGGGGGCGACCAGTACTTC; CDR3: CASSQAVGGDQYF
size: -; J: TRBJ1-3; V: TRBV7-3; D: -; DNA: TGTGCCAGCAGCTTAACTGGCAGCGGGGTAGGAAACACCATATATTTT; CDR3: CASSLTGSGVGNTIYF
size: -; J: TRBJ2-7; V: TRBV5-6; D: TRBD2; DNA: TGTGCCAGCAGCTTGGGGGGACTAGCGTACGACGAGCAGTACTTC; CDR3: CASSLGGLAYDEQYF
size: -; J: TRBJ2-1; V: TRBV7-8; D: -; DNA: TGTGCCAGCAGCTTAGGGGGCGGCGAGCAGTTCTTC; CDR3: CASSLGGGEQFF
size: -; J: TRBJ1-5; V: TRBV7-6; D: -; DNA: TGTGCCAGCAGCTCCGGAGGGTATCAGCCCCAGCATTTT; CDR3: CASSSGGYQPQHF
size: -; J: TRBJ1-2; V: TRBV5-1; D: -; DNA: TGCGCCAGCAGCTCTGGCGGCCATGGCTACACCTTC; CDR3: CASSSGGHGYTF
size: -; J: TRBJ1-2; V: TRBV30; D: TRBD1; DNA: TGTGCCTGGATGGCTGACAGGGGGCATGGCTACACCTTC; CDR3: CAWMADRGHGYTF
size: -; J: TRBJ2-5; V: TRBV7-8; D: TRBD2; DNA: TGTGCCAGCAGCCTAGGACTAGGTCTCGAGACCCAGTACTTC; CDR3: CASSLGLGLETQYF
size: -; J: TRBJ2-3; V: TRBV5-1; D: TRBD2; DNA: TGCGCCAGCAGCTTGTTCGGCGGGGGGGAGGGCACAGATACGCAGTATTTT; CDR3: CASSLFGGGEGTDTQYF
size: -; J: TRBJ2-7; V: TRBV27; D: TRBD1; DNA: TGTGCCAGCAGTTTATTAAGGGACAGGGGAATCCACGAGCAGTACTTC; CDR3: CASSLLRDRGIHEQYF
size: once; J: TRBJ1-1; V: TRBV28; D: -; DNA: TGTGCCACCTTGGGGGGGAACACTGAAGCTTTCTTT; CDR3: CATLGGNTEAFF
size: few; J: TRBJ2-7; V: TRBV5-1; D: TRBD1; DNA: TGCGCCAGCACCCCACTACAGGGGTCCCACGAGCAGTACTTC; CDR3: CASTPLQGSHEQYF
size: -; J: TRBJ1-5; V: TRBV4-1; D: -; DNA: TGCGCCAGCAGCCATCGGACACTGTCCTTAAATAGCAATCAGCCCCAGCATTTT; CDR3: CASSHRTLSLNSNQPQHF
size: -; J: TRBJ2-2; V: TRBV5-1; D: -; DNA: TGCGCCAGCAGCTCAGGGCTCGGCGGGGAGCTGTTTTTT; CDR3: CASSSGLGGELFF
size: once; J: TRBJ2-3; V: TRBV13; D: TRBD2; DNA: TGTGCCAGCAGCCCCGGAGCGGGACGCACAGATACGCAGTATTTT; CDR3: CASSPGAGRTDTQYF
size: -; J: TRBJ1-5; V: TRBV28; D: -; DNA: TGTGCCAGCAGTTTTATAACGGGCAGGGGAAATCAGCCCCAGCATTTT; CDR3: CASSFITGRGNQPQHF
size: -; J: TRBJ2-2; V: TRBV29-1; D: TRBD1; DNA: TGCAGCGTTCGGACAGGGTCGGCCGGGGAGCTGTTTTTT; CDR3: CSVRTGSAGELFF
size: few; J: TRBJ2-3; V: TRBV11-2; D: -; DNA: TGTGCCAGCAGCTTTGGGGAGGGCACAGATACGCAGTATTTT; CDR3: CASSFGEGTDTQYF
size: -; J: TRBJ2-7; V: TRBV11-2; D: TRBD2; DNA: TGTGCCAGCAGCTTAAGGGCGGGAGGCACCTACGAGCAGTACTTC; CDR3: CASSLRAGGTYEQYF
size: -; J: TRBJ2-1; V: TRBV5-1; D: -; DNA: TGCGCCAGCACCCGGGACAACGGGCGGGACAATGAGCAGTTCTTC; CDR3: CASTRDNGRDNEQFF
size: -; J: TRBJ2-1; V: TRBV18; D: TRBD2; DNA: TGTGCCAGCTCACCCCGTCTAGCGGGAGGTGGGTCCTACAATGAGCAGTTCTTC; CDR3: CASSPRLAGGGSYNEQFF
size: -; J: TRBJ1-5; V: TRBV6-5; D: TRBD1; DNA: TGTGCCAGCAGCACGACAGGGGCGGCTCAGCCCCAGCATTTT; CDR3: CASSTTGAAQPQHF